This is a list of T cell receptor beta chains from one sample in a study of blood T cell repertoires in COVID-19. The table came from immunoSEQ multiplex PCR; TCRdb's copy has only in-frame clones and leaves some out. The data contain about 170,000 clones, more than 75% of them singletons. The sequencing input was peripheral blood. The origin of the receptors is a man in his late teens or twenties with COVID-19, enrolled during active disease. CDR3s leave out the opening cysteine and the closing phenylalanine or tryptophan. The D gene is left open where the match is weak. Where a row states a size, it is once, few, many or the class of an expanded clone; other rows omit it.

size,D,V,J,CDR3
NA,NA,TRBV13,TRBJ2-7,ASSLEATWGGEQY
NA,TRBD2,TRBV7-2,TRBJ2-5,ASSSLAGLAGQETQY
NA,NA,TRBV7-3,TRBJ2-5,ASSPADRQETQY
NA,NA,TRBV30,TRBJ2-2,AWSATTNTGELF
NA,NA,TRBV19,TRBJ2-2,ASMRLLNTGELF
NA,TRBD1,TRBV18,TRBJ2-7,ASSTIRGDREPYEQY
NA,NA,TRBV9,TRBJ2-7,ASSEGGDKSYEQY
NA,NA,TRBV27,TRBJ1-5,ASSRAGQPQH
NA,TRBD2,TRBV6-5,TRBJ2-1,ASSRREGGEQF
NA,TRBD2,TRBV28,TRBJ2-5,ASNLRGGAETQY
NA,NA,TRBV15,TRBJ2-7,ATSMMRLGGMGEQY
NA,TRBD2,TRBV27,TRBJ2-1,ASSSRLGTSANRNEQF
NA,NA,TRBV5-4,TRBJ1-2,ASSLGRVRGDYT
NA,NA,TRBV9,TRBJ2-7,ASSAGGHNLYEQY
once,TRBD1,TRBV11-2,TRBJ2-1,ASSLSGGIYNEQF
NA,NA,TRBV30,TRBJ2-5,AWSGTEGSKNTQY
NA,NA,TRBV12-3/TRBV12-4,TRBJ2-7,ASSFSYEQY
NA,NA,TRBV2,TRBJ2-2,ATWAQTGELF
NA,TRBD1,TRBV9,TRBJ2-5,ASSPGQQETQY
NA,NA,TRBV9,TRBJ1-2,ASSVGAQGGYT
NA,NA,TRBV6-5,TRBJ2-2,ASSVIVAGELF
once,NA,TRBV9,TRBJ2-1,ASSVARVKEEYNEQF
NA,TRBD1,TRBV3-1/TRBV3-2,TRBJ2-1,ASSQVPGGTGGNEQF
NA,TRBD2,TRBV6-2/TRBV6-3,TRBJ2-7,ASSPIGTTGEQY
NA,NA,TRBV2,TRBJ1-3,ASSFEAGNTIY
NA,NA,TRBV7-2,TRBJ2-7,ASSFGGSKNEQY
NA,NA,TRBV2,TRBJ1-6,ASSENRANSPLH
NA,TRBD1,TRBV28,TRBJ1-4,ASRKQGSDEKLL
NA,TRBD2,TRBV7-9,TRBJ2-5,ASSLAASGSQETQY
once,NA,TRBV6-2/TRBV6-3,TRBJ1-2,ASSSGTILYGYT
NA,NA,TRBV6-5,TRBJ2-5,ASGFRRGTGETQY
NA,TRBD2,TRBV19,TRBJ2-2,ASSFTSGFNTGELF
once,NA,TRBV6-5,TRBJ1-2,ASTPGVGGYT
NA,NA,TRBV6-2/TRBV6-3,TRBJ2-2,ASSYLTAGNGGELF
NA,TRBD1,TRBV19,TRBJ2-3,ASSAGTGGRGSSIDTQY
NA,NA,TRBV28,TRBJ1-6,ASSSSGSYNSPLH
few,NA,TRBV27,TRBJ2-7,ASSLSRVAGSEQY
NA,NA,TRBV28,TRBJ2-2,ASSFPRVGAYTGELF
NA,TRBD1,TRBV11-2,TRBJ1-5,ASSLDRGQGQPQH
NA,NA,TRBV5-1,TRBJ2-2,ASSLDVVPRTGELF
once,NA,TRBV27,TRBJ2-1,ASSDGSGNEQF
NA,NA,TRBV19,TRBJ1-6,ASQTVYNSPLH
once,NA,TRBV7-9,TRBJ2-7,ASSLGREAYEQY
NA,NA,TRBV6-4,TRBJ2-1,ASRTDNKELYNEQF
NA,TRBD2,TRBV7-3,TRBJ2-2,ASSSRGRDYLNTGELF
NA,NA,TRBV7-9,TRBJ2-7,ASSLEDGSYEQY
NA,TRBD2,TRBV15,TRBJ2-3,ATSSWTSGTTDTQY
NA,TRBD1,TRBV19,TRBJ1-6,ASRNPGTGYSPLH
NA,NA,TRBV3-1/TRBV3-2,TRBJ1-5,ASSQAGVSNQPQH
NA,TRBD2,TRBV30,TRBJ2-1,AWSLGLAGGEQF
NA,TRBD1,TRBV7-9,TRBJ1-4,ASSNRDRGPSYEKLF
NA,NA,TRBV19,TRBJ1-5,ASSIGPRQESNQPQH
NA,TRBD2,TRBV13,TRBJ2-2,ASSRSGSGTGELF
NA,NA,TRBV4-2,TRBJ2-1,ASSLVGVYNEQF
NA,TRBD1,TRBV11-1,TRBJ2-7,ASSNGPQGAVYEQY